This T cell receptor beta chain is drawn from a study of spatial heterogeneity in lung cancer. TCRdb passed the 5' RACE reads through MiXCR, listing each CDR3 protein once. Found here are approximately 44,000 distinct CDR3 sequences, approximately 13% of them singletons; the top ten hold about 55%. With respect to this clonotype: The antigen remains unidentified.

Described time point: sample taken at primary tumor resection. The 65 or so donors had untreated early-stage non-small cell lung cancer. The CDR3 is 16 residues long. Trimming left V 5 bases short and J 5 bases short, with 20 bases between. Germline V lookup: CDR1 SNHLY, CDR2 FYNNEI. General study results and limits: Ubiquitous expanded tumor TCRs showed up in blood more at resection than follow-up.

This chain joins TRBV2 and TRBJ2-3; D perhaps matches TRBD1 (5 bases). The specimen was PBMCs, collected at surgery. The origin of this receptor is a male donor with early-stage non-small cell lung cancer. CDR3 bases: TGTGCCAGCAGTACCCCGACAGCACCTATAGTAGATACGCAGTATTTT. Protein product: CASSTPTAPIVDTQYF. Looking up the rest from reference TRBV2 and TRBJ2-3 gives the full variable domain: EPEVTQTPSHQVTQMGQEVILRCVPISNHLYFYWYRQILGQKVEFLVSFYNNEISEKSEIFDDQFSVERPDGSNFTLKIRSTKLEDSAMYFCASSTPTAPIVDTQYFGPGTRLTVL.